The entry below gives a single T cell receptor beta chain sequence along with its context. Its binding antigen is unknown. Per-base qualities were not stored, and no clone one base away is much larger. CDR1 and CDR2 were assigned from the germline V gene as SGHTA and FQGNSA. V drops 3 bases and J drops 2 bases, leaving 13 bases in between. The CDR3 runs 15 amino acids, cysteine and phenylalanine included. The read is trimmed to its CDR3 DNA, 45 bases read in frame from base 1. The library was obtained by the immunoSEQ multiplex PCR assay. Regarding the original processing steps: A statistical classification framework was built to diagnose cytomegalovirus status from the catalog of TCR beta chain sequences. The clones in this table, taken by TCRdb from immuneACCESS, are in-frame only. Not every clone is retained; where verified, under half of the shortfall comes from an unresolved V gene, and the cause of the rest is unknown. That table furnishes V, J and clone size, whereas the DNA furnished D and trimming. This sample comprises about 120,000 clones, 89% of them detected only once. Around 1.3% of the sample comes from the top ten.

This entry belongs to a study of cytomegalovirus exposure and HLA in healthy donors (dated by TCRdb to about 2017). About the study as a whole: According to a later analysis, the approximately 130 validation repertoires were produced on the same platform as the 666 repertoires of the first cohort. The aim of the study was to test whether cataloging public T cell receptors could identify signatures of past pathogen exposure. Besides the first cohort of approximately 710 subjects, a separate validation cohort made up of roughly 120 different subjects was used. The study combined high-throughput TCR immunosequencing, statistical association of individual TCRs with disease status, and machine learning to predict cytomegalovirus infection status. The paper as a whole reports these results and caveats: A few of the identified cytomegalovirus-associated TCR beta chains were confirmed in vitro to be specific for cytomegalovirus antigens. The study listed approximately 160 TCR beta chains as associated with cytomegalovirus. It was suggested by the authors that the approach could potentially be generalized to other disease states and immunological phenotypes. The classifier was reported to diagnose cytomegalovirus status with high specificity and sensitivity in both the original cohort and the validation cohort. A later analysis found that TCRs clustered in the first cohort also tended to co-occur in the 130 or so validation repertoires, with 94% of cluster scores above 0. Most TCR sequences were observed very rarely across donors, whereas some public TCRs were present in many individuals. A later analysis lacked HLA typing for the validation cohort, so it scored co-occurrence in that cohort across all 110 or so repertoires.

The donors belonged to the validation cohort of 90 to 150 subjects, which was separate from the approximately 700-subject first cohort. The TCR was taken from a woman aged 18 to 35 in good health and CMV-seronegative. Sequences were obtained from PBMCs. The sequence is built from TRBV7-2 and TRBJ1-2; tentative D gene TRBD1, with 5 bases matching. The CDR3 reads as follows: CASSFAGVQNYGYTF. The nucleotide sequence is given as TGTGCCAGCAGCTTTGCGGGGGTACAGAACTATGGCTACACCTTC.